This is a list of T cell receptor beta chains from one sample in a study of T-cell reconstitution after alpha-beta-depleted transplantation in children. A single record per CDR3 protein comes from TCRdb applying MiXCR to the PCR reads. The data contain more than 550,000 distinct CDR3 sequences, over 9.5% of them singletons. This sample comprised PBMCs from the stem cell graft donor, obtained from the stem cell graft. The receptors shown here come from a human donor who donated a stem cell graft to a child with acute myeloid leukemia. The CDR3 runs from the conserved cysteine through the conserved F or W. Fields, in order: J gene, D gene, CDR3 length, clone size, V gene, CDR3 protein, CDR3 DNA. A D gene is named only where the DNA matches it firmly. Clone size is stated in some rows and not others, as once, few, many or a class when expanded.

TRBJ1-1 TRBD1 14 many TRBV20-1 CSARDRVRGTEAFF TGCAGTGCTCGGGACAGGGTCCGGGGCACTGAAGCTTTCTTT
TRBJ2-1 - 12 few TRBV2 CASRGTGTQQFF TGTGCCAGCAGGGGCACCGGGACTCAGCAGTTCTTC
TRBJ2-2 TRBD1 15 few TRBV7-9 CASSNRDSRTGELFF TGTGCCAGCAGCAACCGGGACAGCAGGACCGGGGAGCTGTTTTTT
TRBJ1-1 - 13 few TRBV20-1 CSASRGVNTEAFF TGCAGTGCTAGCCGGGGGGTTAACACTGAAGCTTTCTTT
TRBJ1-3 - 15 - TRBV11-2 CASSLTGATGNTIYF TGTGCCAGCAGCTTAACGGGGGCGACTGGAAACACCATATATTTT
TRBJ2-3 TRBD2 19 - TRBV6-5 CASSYSSGVAGGSTDTQYF TGTGCCAGCAGTTACTCGAGTGGTGTGGCGGGAGGAAGCACAGATACGCAGTATTTT
TRBJ2-5 TRBD1 13 few TRBV29-1 CSVDKGGRETQYF TGCAGCGTTGATAAAGGGGGCAGGGAGACCCAGTACTTC
TRBJ2-5 - 12 many TRBV29-1 CSVTRQEETQYF TGCAGCGTTACCCGACAGGAAGAGACCCAGTACTTC
TRBJ2-5 - 15 many TRBV7-2 CASSYSGRYQETQYF TGTGCCAGCAGCTATAGCGGAAGGTACCAAGAGACCCAGTACTTC
TRBJ2-1 TRBD2 16 - TRBV11-3 CASSFYRQREGNEQFF TGTGCCAGCAGCTTCTACCGGCAGCGGGAGGGGAATGAGCAGTTCTTC
TRBJ2-7 TRBD2 15 few TRBV20-1 CSARYPLAGVYEQYF TGCAGTGCTAGATATCCACTAGCGGGGGTCTACGAGCAGTACTTC
TRBJ2-7 - 13 many TRBV29-1 CSVEGLQGYEQYF TGCAGCGTTGAGGGCCTCCAGGGGTACGAGCAGTACTTC
TRBJ1-1 TRBD1 14 - TRBV20-1 CSAGTGGENTEAFF TGCAGTGCTGGGACAGGCGGCGAGAACACTGAAGCTTTCTTT
TRBJ2-3 - 15 - TRBV6-1 CASSEGPVVGDTQYF TGTGCCAGCAGTGAAGGTCCGGTGGTAGGGGATACGCAGTATTTT
TRBJ1-1 - 15 - TRBV5-1 CASSPLGGVNTEAFF TGCGCCAGCAGCCCCTTGGGAGGAGTCAACACTGAAGCTTTCTTT
TRBJ2-7 - 16 few TRBV9 CASSPEVASYLYEQYF TGTGCCAGCAGCCCAGAGGTGGCTAGCTACCTCTACGAGCAGTACTTC
TRBJ1-3 - 15 few TRBV7-2 CASSPTDSRRNTIYF TGTGCCAGCAGCCCGACGGACAGCCGACGAAACACCATATATTTT
TRBJ2-3 TRBD2 16 few TRBV7-2 CASSLRGAGETDTQYF TGTGCCAGCAGCCTCCGGGGAGCGGGAGAAACAGATACGCAGTATTTT
TRBJ2-5 TRBD1 16 - TRBV29-1 CSVDQGQGALWETQYF TGCAGCGTTGACCAGGGACAGGGGGCTTTATGGGAGACCCAGTACTTC
TRBJ2-1 TRBD2 15 many TRBV12-3/TRBV12-4 CASSLTSGRAIEQFF TGTGCCAGCAGTTTGACTAGCGGGAGGGCCATTGAGCAGTTCTTC
TRBJ2-1 - 15 many TRBV9 CASSVGGLSYNEQFF TGTGCCAGCAGCGTGGGCGGACTATCCTACAATGAGCAGTTCTTC
TRBJ2-1 TRBD1 15 many TRBV7-2 CARTQDRDKCNEQFF TGTGCCAGGACCCAGGACAGGGACAAGTGCAATGAGCAGTTCTTC
TRBJ2-1 - 13 many TRBV20-1 CSAISHVIGEQFF TGCAGTGCTATCTCACATGTGATCGGCGAGCAGTTCTTC
TRBJ1-6 - 16 few TRBV4-2 CASSQDIQGGFSPLHF TGTGCCAGCAGCCAAGATATCCAGGGCGGATTCTCACCCCTCCACTTT
TRBJ1-5 - 15 many TRBV12-3/TRBV12-4 CASSLQGTGNQPQHF TGTGCCAGCAGTCTCCAGGGTACCGGCAATCAGCCCCAGCATTTT
TRBJ2-2 - 16 - TRBV25-1 CASSELGQPNTGELFF TGTGCCAGCAGTGAACTCGGACAGCCGAACACCGGGGAGCTGTTTTTT
TRBJ2-2 TRBD2 17 many TRBV12-3/TRBV12-4 CASSFIFSGGTAGELFF TGTGCCAGCAGTTTTATCTTCTCGGGAGGGACGGCCGGGGAGCTGTTTTTT
TRBJ2-7 - 14 - TRBV12-3/TRBV12-4 CASSPRRASGEQYF TGTGCCAGCAGTCCGAGGCGCGCCTCGGGCGAGCAGTACTTC
TRBJ1-5 TRBD1 15 many TRBV20-1 CSARETAGGHQPQHF TGCAGTGCTAGAGAGACGGCAGGGGGACATCAGCCCCAGCATTTT
TRBJ2-7 - 13 - TRBV20-1 CRVGVGTAYEQYF TGCAGGGTGGGGGTCGGCACCGCCTACGAGCAGTACTTC
TRBJ2-2 - 13 - TRBV29-1 CSVGLENTGELFF TGCAGCGTTGGACTGGAGAACACCGGGGAGCTGTTTTTT
TRBJ2-7 TRBD2 16 many TRBV7-2 CASSPREAGVSYEQYF TGTGCCAGCAGCCCCCGGGAAGCGGGGGTATCCTACGAGCAGTACTTC
TRBJ2-1 TRBD2 18 few TRBV25-1 CASSDGLGREGSRGEQFF TGTGCCAGCAGTGATGGTTTGGGGCGGGAGGGGTCCAGGGGTGAGCAGTTCTTC
TRBJ2-7 - 14 - TRBV7-2 CASSRDTSSYEQYF TGTGCCAGCAGCCGGGACACCTCTTCCTACGAGCAGTACTTC
TRBJ2-7 - 15 - TRBV5-6 CASTPKMRTNYEQYF TGTGCCAGCACTCCCAAGATGAGAACGAACTACGAGCAGTACTTC
TRBJ2-3 TRBD2 19 few TRBV7-2 CASSLAWMASGVSTDTQYF TGTGCCAGCAGCTTAGCGTGGATGGCTAGCGGGGTGAGCACAGATACGCAGTATTTT
TRBJ2-7 TRBD1 14 few TRBV5-1 CASSLRTGFDEQYF TGCGCCAGCAGCTTAAGGACAGGGTTCGACGAGCAGTACTTC
TRBJ2-5 TRBD1 13 many TRBV29-1 CSARTGNGETQYF TGCAGCGCCCGGACAGGGAATGGAGAGACCCAGTACTTC
TRBJ2-1 TRBD2 16 - TRBV3-1 CASSQGLLADYNEQFF TGTGCCAGCAGCCAAGGGCTACTAGCGGACTACAATGAGCAGTTCTTC
TRBJ1-5 - 15 few TRBV20-1 CSASAGQIANQPQHF TGCAGTGCTAGTGCTGGACAGATAGCAAATCAGCCCCAGCATTTT
TRBJ2-2 TRBD2 16 few TRBV7-3 CASSGGLAGATGELFF TGTGCCAGCAGCGGGGGACTAGCGGGAGCCACCGGGGAGCTGTTTTTT
TRBJ2-1 TRBD2 14 - TRBV20-1 CSARDREGYNEQFF TGCAGTGCTAGAGATCGGGAGGGTTACAATGAGCAGTTCTTC
TRBJ2-5 - 15 many TRBV27 CASSPWTGGEQTQYF TGTGCCAGCAGTCCATGGACAGGAGGGGAACAGACCCAGTACTTC
TRBJ2-5 - 15 - TRBV4-1 CASSQGARDGETQYF TGCGCCAGCAGCCAAGGTGCCCGGGACGGAGAGACCCAGTACTTC
TRBJ2-2 - 16 - TRBV29-1 CSVVIQGGKYTGELFF TGCAGCGTTGTAATACAGGGCGGGAAGTACACCGGGGAGCTGTTTTTT
TRBJ2-5 - 14 many TRBV20-1 CSARLPGTQETQYF TGCAGTGCTAGACTTCCGGGGACCCAAGAGACCCAGTACTTC
TRBJ2-7 - 12 few TRBV29-1 CSGRGHSYEQYF TGCAGCGGGCGGGGTCACTCCTACGAGCAGTACTTC
TRBJ2-5 - 16 many TRBV12-3/TRBV12-4 CASSLGELAGSETQYF TGTGCCAGCAGTTTAGGCGAATTGGCCGGCTCAGAGACCCAGTACTTC
TRBJ2-1 - 11 - TRBV2 CASSGVYEQFF TGTGCCAGCAGTGGAGTCTATGAGCAGTTCTTC
TRBJ2-2 - 13 many TRBV11-2 CASNPEVVGELFF TGTGCCAGCAACCCGGAAGTTGTCGGGGAGCTGTTTTTT
TRBJ2-1 TRBD2 16 many TRBV7-9 CASSAGEAGGHGKQFF TGTGCCAGCAGCGCGGGGGAAGCGGGTGGTCATGGCAAGCAGTTCTTC
TRBJ2-1 TRBD2 16 many TRBV12-3/TRBV12-4 CASSPGLGQMFNEQFF TGTGCCAGCAGTCCAGGACTAGGTCAGATGTTCAATGAGCAGTTCTTC
TRBJ2-1 TRBD2 17 - TRBV5-1 CASSLTSGSNFYNEQFF TGCGCCAGCAGCTTGACTAGCGGGAGTAACTTCTACAATGAGCAGTTCTTC
TRBJ1-2 - 16 - TRBV28 CASSLIRAGKLDGYTF TGTGCCAGCAGTTTAATACGGGCAGGGAAATTAGATGGCTACACCTTC
TRBJ2-1 TRBD2 13 few TRBV27 CASGGLALKEQFF TGTGCCAGCGGGGGACTAGCGTTAAAAGAGCAGTTCTTC
TRBJ2-1 - 14 many TRBV6-5 CASSSLGAHNEQFF TGTGCCAGCAGTTCCCTCGGGGCGCACAATGAGCAGTTCTTC
TRBJ2-1 - 11 few TRBV20-1 CSAPVLFEQFF TGCAGTGCACCCGTCCTATTTGAGCAGTTCTTC
TRBJ2-5 - 15 - TRBV7-2 CASSLAPGAGETQYF TGTGCCAGCAGCTTAGCGCCGGGGGCCGGAGAGACCCAGTACTTC
TRBJ2-6 - 17 many TRBV18 CASSPWQGTPGANVLTF TGTGCCAGCTCACCATGGCAGGGGACTCCTGGGGCCAACGTCCTGACTTTC